These 24 T cell receptor beta chains originate from one sample sequenced in a study of cytomegalovirus exposure and HLA in healthy donors. The PCR employed 60 Vbeta primers together with 13 Jbeta primers. The protocol was immunoSEQ multiplex PCR, while the TCRdb copy is restricted to in-frame clones and leaves out a portion. Of roughly 74,000 clones listed, 60% to 85% are singletons. The specimen sequenced was PBMCs. Receptor source: a man aged 35-49 years in good health and CMV-seronegative.

The rearrangement joins TRBV9 to TRBJ2-5; weak D call: TRBD1 (6 bases). Trimming removed 1 base at V and 5 bases at J, with 6 bases between. The CDR3 extends over 12 amino acids. Germline V gene lookup returns CDR1 SGDLS and CDR2 YYNGEE. CDR3 sequence: CASSVQGETQYF. The CDR3 region has the DNA TGTGCCAGCAGCGTACAGGGGGAGACCCAGTACTTC.

The chain couples TRBV6-1 to TRBJ2-1; 7 positions match TRBD1. CDR1 is MNHNS, CDR2 SASEGT, per germline. J was trimmed by 4 bases and V by 7 bases; bases with no gene match: 4. CDR3 length equals 13 residues. The chain's CDR3 is CASIRDRYNEQFF. CDR3 coding DNA: TGTGCCAGCATACGGGACAGATACAATGAGCAGTTCTTC.

V gene TRBV19 combines with J gene TRBJ1-1, with unresolved D. This CDR3 is 16 amino acids long. Between the trimmed V and J ends, which lost 6 bases and 1 base, there was a span of 18 bases. Germline lookup yields CDR1 LNHDA and CDR2 SQIVND (reference sequence). Written as DNA, the CDR3 is TGTGCCAGTAGCCCAGTAGAGAGACTTCCGAACACTGAAGCTTTCTTT. Translated, it gives CASSPVERLPNTEAFF.

V and J are TRBV18 and TRBJ2-5, with D maybe TRBD2 (5 bases). Germline CDR1 is KGHSH and CDR2 is LQKENI. This CDR3 has 13 amino acids. V was cut by 3 bases and J by 3 bases, with 8 bases left in between. CDR3 coding DNA: TGTGCCAGCTCACCTTATAGCGAAGAGACCCAGTACTTC. Translated: CASSPYSEETQYF.

The chain joins TRBV19 to TRBJ2-5, with TRBD1 identical over 10 bases. Gene TRBJ2-7 matches the end of the DNA better, so the J call may be wrong. Germline CDR1 reads LNHDA; CDR2 reads SQIVND (reference sequence). This CDR3 region has 15 residues. In DNA form, the CDR3 reads TGTGCCAGTAGTCCTCGGGACAGGGGCTCCTACGAGCAGTACTTC. Translating gives CASSPRDRGSYEQYF.

The DNA for the CDR3 is TGTGCCATCAAATACTCTACAGTATACAATGAGCAGTTCTTC. Translated: CAIKYSTVYNEQFF. The J gene is TRBJ2-1, the V gene TRBV10-3; D is ambiguous. The V gene's germline CDR1 is ENHRY and CDR2 SYGVKD. Trimming stripped 7 bases from V and 4 bases from J, with 14 bases between. The CDR3 covers 14 residues.

The rearrangement links TRBV4-1 to TRBJ2-1, with TRBD2 identical over 8 bases. Germline loops: CDR1 MGHRA, CDR2 YSYEKL. The CDR3 has 18 amino acids. The ends lost 0 bases at V and 10 bases at J; junction bases unmatched: 17. The CDR3 nucleotides read TGCGCCAGCAGCCAAGATCCACTACCCGGGAGGGCCGGAGGCGAGCAGTTCTTC. Protein: CASSQDPLPGRAGGEQFF.

This clone was seen only a few times. The genes are TRBV19 and TRBJ1-2; tentatively, D is TRBD1 (5 bases). The CDR3 covers 12 residues. Trimming took 5 bases from V and 4 from J, leaving 8 bases between them. Germline V gene sequence: CDR1 LNHDA, CDR2 SQIVND (reference sequence). CDR3 residues: CASSGGTYGYTF. The CDR3 DNA is TGTGCCAGTAGTGGCGGGACCTATGGCTACACCTTC.

V is TRBV6-5 and J is TRBJ1-1; 7 nucleotides line up with TRBD1. Germline CDR1 and CDR2: MNHEY and SVGAGI. The V and J ends lost 2 bases and 3 bases, in that order; junction bases with no gene match: 3. The CDR3 consists of 14 residues. The CDR3 coding sequence is TGTGCCAGCAGTTACCTCAGGGGGTACACTGAAGCTTTCTTT. Translating gives CASSYLRGYTEAFF.

V is TRBV6-6 and J is TRBJ2-1; 10 nucleotides align to TRBD1. Per the germline V gene, CDR1 is MNHNY and CDR2 is SVGAGI (reference sequence). V gave up 4 bases and J gave up 10 bases; unmatched junction bases: 7. The CDR3 length is 14 residues. The CDR3 nucleotides are TGTGCCAGCAGTTCCGGGACAGGGGCGGGGGAGCAGTTCTTC. The encoded protein is CASSSGTGAGEQFF.

The chain links TRBV7-9 to TRBJ1-4, with 8 nucleotides matching TRBD1. CDR3 length: 14 amino acids. CDR1 is SEHNR and CDR2 is FQNEAQ in the germline V gene (reference sequence). V trimming: 6 bases; J trimming: 5 bases; junction bases outside the gene matches: 5. CDR3 bases: TGTGCCAGCAGTCAAGGACAGGGCAATGAAAAACTGTTTTTT. As protein: CASSQGQGNEKLFF. The full variable domain, its missing parts supplied by reference TRBV7-9 and TRBJ1-4, is DTGVSQNPRHKITKRGQNVTFRCDPISEHNRLYWYRQTLGQGPEFLTYFQNEAQLEKSRLLSDRFSAERPKGSFSTLEIQRTEQGDSAMYLCASSQGQGNEKLFFGSGTQLSVL.

The V gene is TRBV19, the J gene TRBJ2-2; D call uncertain. CDR3 size: 12 residues. CDR1 and CDR2 from the germline V gene are LNHDA and SQIVND (reference sequence). Deletions cut 4 bases from V and 6 bases from J, with 6 bases between. The CDR3 is CASSNLPGELFF. The CDR3 DNA follows: TGTGCCAGTAGTAACCTACCCGGGGAGCTGTTTTTT.

The V and J genes are TRBV30 and TRBJ2-3, with 8 bases fitting TRBD1. The germline gives CDR1 GTSNPN, CDR2 SVGIG (reference sequence). This CDR3 region has 13 residues. The ends lost 5 bases at V and 2 bases at J; junction bases unmatched: 3. For the CDR3, the DNA is TGTGCCTGGGGGGACAGGAACACAGATACGCAGTATTTT. Amino acids: CAWGDRNTDTQYF. The full variable domain, its missing parts supplied by reference TRBV30 and TRBJ2-3, is SQTIHQWPATLVQPVGSPLSLECTVEGTSNPNLYWYRQAAGRGLQLLFYSVGIGQISSEVPQNLSASRPQDRQFILSSKKLLLSDSGFYLCAWGDRNTDTQYFGPGTRLTVL.

The chain combines TRBV6-5 with TRBJ2-4, with 8 bases identical to TRBD2. V dropped 8 bases and J dropped 10; count of bases not matched to a gene: 16. Per the germline V gene, CDR1 is MNHEY and CDR2 is SVGAGI. This CDR3 has 15 amino acids. The CDR3, as DNA: TGTGCCAGCGGTAAAGGCACTAGCGGAGTTTTAATTCAGTACTTC. Translating gives CASGKGTSGVLIQYF.

The J gene is TRBJ2-7, the V gene TRBV5-5; 11 bases agree with TRBD2. CDR1 is SGHKS and CDR2 is YYEKEE in the germline V gene (reference sequence). The CDR3 extends over 17 amino acids. V trimming: 2 bases; J trimming: 4 bases; junction bases outside the gene matches: 11. CDR3 loop: CASSFMGSTSGRYEQYF. CDR3 DNA: TGTGCCAGCAGCTTTATGGGGAGTACTAGCGGGAGATACGAGCAGTACTTC.

This clone was seen once. The chain has TRBV27 and TRBJ1-3; D remains ambiguous. The CDR3 length is 14 residues. The germline V gene encodes CDR1 MNHEY and CDR2 SMNVEV (reference sequence). With 4 bases removed from V and 1 base from J, the gap between germline ends came to 8 bases. The CDR3: CASSSLTSGNTIYF. CDR3 nucleotides: TGTGCCAGCAGTTCACTAACGTCTGGAAACACCATATATTTT.

In its sample, this clone was seen once. One end of the junction fails to match germline, which may point to a read error. The rearrangement links TRBV11-2 to TRBJ2-1, with D possibly matching TRBD2 (6 bases). The CDR3 covers 14 residues. Germline V CDR1 and CDR2: SGHAT, FQNNGV. Here the CDR3 reads CASSLGDSNNEQFF. The CDR3 DNA follows: TGTGCCAGCAGCTTAGGGGACTCCAACAATGAGCAGTTCTTC.

V is TRBV18 and J is TRBJ2-5, with D hard to call. V lost 3 bases and J 7 bases, leaving 15 bases between the germline ends. Germline V lookup: CDR1 KGHSH, CDR2 LQKENI. The CDR3 spans 14 residues. The CDR3 nucleotides are TGTGCCAGCTCACCCTCGTACGAGGTAGCGACCCAGTACTTC. It codes for CASSPSYEVATQYF.

This clone was detected only a few times. This chain connects TRBV29-1 to TRBJ1-1, with a possible D match to TRBD1 (6 bases). The germline V and J ends were trimmed by 5 bases and 3 bases, with 16 bases remaining between them. CDR1 is SQVTM and CDR2 is ANQGSEA in the germline V gene. This CDR3 spans 14 amino acids. CDR3 residues: CSVRRGMGDTEAFF. CDR3 coding DNA: TGCAGCGTTCGAAGGGGGATGGGGGACACTGAAGCTTTCTTT.

V gene TRBV5-1 combines with J gene TRBJ1-4; D gene ambiguous. Germline CDR1 SGHRS, CDR2 YFSETQ. The length of the CDR3 is 14 residues. V gave up 4 bases and J gave up 6 bases, with 13 bases separating them. Written as DNA, the CDR3 is TGCGCCAGCAGCAGCGGGAAATGGGATGAAAAACTGTTTTTT. Its protein product is CASSSGKWDEKLFF.

J is TRBJ1-1 and V is TRBV29-1, with a weak D call TRBD1 (5 bases). Germline-derived CDR1 and CDR2 are SQVTM and ANQGSEA. The CDR3 extends over 13 amino acids. With 8 bases removed from V and 2 bases from J, the gap between germline ends came to 15 bases. Here the CDR3 DNA reads TGCAGCCCTCAGGGATTGGGAAACACTGAAGCTTTCTTT. Translated: CSPQGLGNTEAFF.

The chain employs TRBV6-5 and TRBJ1-5; weak D call: TRBD1 (5 bases). Germline V CDR1 and CDR2: MNHEY, SVGAGI. The ends were cut back, 0 bases at V and 0 bases at J, with 6 bases in the middle. This CDR3 has 15 amino acids. The CDR3 DNA is TGTGCCAGCAGTTACTCAGGGGATAGCAATCAGCCCCAGCATTTT. The encoded protein is CASSYSGDSNQPQHF.

In its sample, this clone was seen once. This chain joins TRBV29-1 and TRBJ1-2; 7 positions agree with TRBD1. The CDR3 covers 11 residues. The germline gives CDR1 SQVTM, CDR2 ANQGSEA. The trim removed 7 bases at V and 3 bases at J, leaving 2 bases unmatched. The CDR3: CSAGTDYGYTF. The CDR3 coding sequence is TGCAGCGCTGGGACAGACTATGGCTACACCTTC.

The chain is built from TRBV5-1 and TRBJ2-4; TRBD1 matches 7 bases. The CDR3 has 14 amino acids. The germline V gene has CDR1 SGHRS and CDR2 YFSETQ. J gave up 6 bases and V 1 base, and 4 bases lay outside the gene matches. CDR3 DNA sequence: TGCGCCAGCAGCTTGAGACAGGGTGGAAACATTCAGTACTTC. Translating gives CASSLRQGGNIQYF.